One and the same sample provided the 22 T cell receptor beta chains below, sequenced in a study of blood T cell repertoires in COVID-19. Sequencing used immunoSEQ multiplex PCR; TCRdb keeps in-frame clones, though not all of them. The top ten hold about 2.1% of the sample, which has roughly 220,000 clones, 80% to 85% seen once. Sequencing input: peripheral blood. These receptors originate from a woman aged 55-75 years with acute or convalescent COVID-19.

This CDR3 reads CASSYYPSLGEKLFF. DNA of the CDR3: TGTGCCAGCAGTTACTACCCCTCCTTGGGTGAAAAACTGTTTTTT. The chain couples TRBV7-9 to TRBJ1-4, with unresolved D. Germline CDR1 is SEHNR and CDR2 is FQNEAQ (reference sequence). The V gene lost 6 bases and the J gene lost 7 bases, with 18 bases spanning the gap. The CDR3 length is 15 residues. Based on the CDR3 plus reference TRBV7-9 and TRBJ1-4, the full variable domain is DTGVSQNPRHKITKRGQNVTFRCDPISEHNRLYWYRQTLGQGPEFLTYFQNEAQLEKSRLLSDRFSAERPKGSFSTLEIQRTEQGDSAMYLCASSYYPSLGEKLFFGSGTQLSVL.

The J gene is TRBJ2-1, the V gene TRBV20-1, with 7 bases that match TRBD2. The CDR3 runs to 11 residues. V shed 8 bases and J 10 bases; nucleotides not matched to a gene: 8. The germline V gene has CDR1 DFQATT and CDR2 SNEGSKA (reference sequence). The CDR3 nucleotides are TGCAGTCCTCCGGGGCGGGGGGAGCAGTTCTTC. Protein product: CSPPGRGEQFF.

The V gene is TRBV4-3, the J gene TRBJ2-5; tentatively, D is TRBD1 (6 bases). The CDR3 totals 15 residues. The germline V and J ends were trimmed by 1 base and 3 bases, with 12 bases remaining between them. The germline V gene has CDR1 LGHNA and CDR2 YSLEER. The chain's CDR3 is CASSQGAGVKETQYF. Written as DNA, the CDR3 is TGCGCCAGCAGCCAAGGGGCAGGGGTTAAAGAGACCCAGTACTTC.

The chain couples TRBV11-2 to TRBJ2-1; possibly TRBD2 for D (7 bases). Trimming cost V 5 bases and J 0 bases, with 17 bases left between them. The CDR3 has 17 amino acids. CDR1 is SGHAT, CDR2 FQNNGV, per germline. CDR3 region: CASSRTGRGSSYNEQFF. CDR3 DNA: TGTGCCAGCAGCCGAACAGGGCGGGGGAGCTCCTACAATGAGCAGTTCTTC.

This clone occurred a few times. This rearrangement joins TRBV5-6 to TRBJ1-2; 8 nucleotides match TRBD1. Germline values: CDR1 SGHDT, CDR2 YYEEEE. This CDR3 spans 15 amino acids. The J segment lost 4 bases and the V segment lost 2 bases, leaving 7 bases of the junction unmatched. CDR3 loop: CASSLTGGALYGYTF. CDR3 in DNA: TGTGCCAGCAGCTTAACAGGGGGTGCCCTCTATGGCTACACCTTC. Based on the CDR3 plus reference TRBV5-6 and TRBJ1-2, the full variable domain is DAGVTQSPTHLIKTRGQQVTLRCSPKSGHDTVSWYQQALGQGPQFIFQYYEEEERQRGNFPDRFSGHQFPNYSSELNVNALLLGDSALYLCASSLTGGALYGYTFGSGTRLTVV.

This clone was counted once. CDR3: CASSLAYRGAGDEKLFF. The CDR3 DNA reads as TGTGCCAGCAGCTTGGCATATCGGGGGGCGGGAGATGAAAAACTGTTTTTT. The chain carries TRBV7-2 and TRBJ1-4; a weak D match, TRBD1 (6 bases). Trimming removed 3 bases from V and 6 bases from J, with 20 bases in between. Germline V gene lookup returns CDR1 SGHTA and CDR2 FQGNSA. This CDR3 spans 17 amino acids.

V usage is TRBV6-5 and J usage is TRBJ1-3, with a tentative D call TRBD1 (5 bases). Trimming took off 6 bases at V and 4 bases at J, with 16 bases between the two ends. CDR1 MNHEY and CDR2 SVGAGI come from the germline V gene. The CDR3 is 15 residues long. CDR3 sequence reads: CASRTGGTKGNTIYF. CDR3 DNA sequence: TGTGCCAGCAGAACTGGGGGGACGAAAGGAAACACCATATATTTT.

The rearrangement joins TRBV9 to TRBJ2-3, with 11 bases identical to TRBD1. The CDR3 length is 15 residues. CDR1 is SGDLS, CDR2 YYNGEE, per germline. V shed 3 bases, J shed 2 bases, and the junction held 2 bases outside the gene matches. For the CDR3, the DNA is TGTGCCAGCAGCGCCGGACAGGGGGCCACAGATACGCAGTATTTT. This codes for CASSAGQGATDTQYF.

This chain uses TRBV3-1 (or the pseudogene TRBV3-2) with TRBJ1-1; D uncertain. V dropped 1 base and J dropped 2 bases, with 11 bases sitting between them. Germline V CDR1 and CDR2: LGHDT, YNNKEL (reference sequence). The CDR3 has 15 amino acids. In nucleotides, the CDR3 is TGTGCCAGCAGCCAAGGGTGGCTTGCTAACACTGAAGCTTTCTTT. Translation gives CASSQGWLANTEAFF.

This sequence joins TRBV2 and TRBJ2-7; a weak D match, TRBD2 (5 bases). The V gene's germline CDR1 is SNHLY and CDR2 FYNNEI. This CDR3 spans 13 amino acids. V lost 8 bases and J lost 0, with 11 bases in between. The CDR3: CASSLVSSYEQYF. The CDR3 nucleotides are TGTGCCAGCTCACTAGTAAGCTCCTACGAGCAGTACTTC.

The V gene is TRBV6-5, the J gene TRBJ2-7; 7 bases map to TRBD2. Germline lookup yields CDR1 MNHEY and CDR2 SVGAGI. The CDR3 covers 12 residues. The V segment lost 4 bases and the J segment 6 bases; nucleotides outside the gene matches: 3. The CDR3 sequence: CASSSPGGEQYF. The CDR3 DNA reads as TGTGCCAGCAGTTCTCCGGGGGGCGAGCAGTACTTC.

CDR3 sequence (DNA): TGTGCCAGCAGTGGAAGCCTCTATGGCTACACCTTC. This sequence encodes CASSGSLYGYTF. This sequence joins TRBV2 and TRBJ1-2; D is ambiguous. V lost 4 bases, J lost 4 bases, and 7 bases lay in between. Germline V gene lookup returns CDR1 SNHLY and CDR2 FYNNEI. This CDR3 comprises 12 residues.

The CDR3 region has the DNA TGTGCCAGCAGCTTAAGGGGGAACCAAGAGACCCAGTACTTC. Translated, it gives CASSLRGNQETQYF. The chain is built from TRBV5-4 and TRBJ2-5; D is perhaps TRBD1 (6 bases). V was shortened by 2 bases and J by 0 bases, with 8 bases between the two germline ends. CDR1 is SGHNT and CDR2 is YYREEE in the germline V gene (reference sequence). CDR3 length equals 14 residues.

J is TRBJ2-7 and V is TRBV7-2; D call uncertain. V was pared by 5 bases and J by 7 bases, with 9 bases between. The germline V gene has CDR1 SGHTA and CDR2 FQGNSA. This CDR3 is 11 amino acids long. CDR3 sequence: CASSRPGEQYF. The CDR3 bases are TGTGCCAGCAGCCGCCCCGGGGAGCAGTACTTC. The full variable domain, with the rest looked up from reference TRBV7-2 and TRBJ2-7, is GAGVSQSPSNKVTEKGKDVELRCDPISGHTALYWYRQSLGQGLEFLIYFQGNSAPDKSGLPSDRFSAERTGGSVSTLTIQRTQQEDSAVYLCASSRPGEQYFGPGTRLTVT.

This chain links TRBV5-3 with TRBJ2-3; 9 bases line up with TRBD2. TRBV5-3 is an ORF, and what it does is uncertain. The CDR3 runs to 18 residues. Germline trimming cut 5 bases from V and 4 bases from J; bases unmatched to any gene: 17. The CDR3 reads CARRRRLAAKGRADTQYF. CDR3 sequence (DNA): TGTGCCAGAAGACGTAGACTAGCGGCCAAAGGGCGGGCAGATACGCAGTATTTT.

To note about this clone: Other DNA sequences in the same sample also yield this CDR3. The chain uses TRBV6-5 and TRBJ1-5; the D is unclear. The V and J ends lost 2 bases and 2 bases respectively, with 4 bases between them. The CDR3 loop spans 13 amino acids. The V gene's germline CDR1 is MNHEY and CDR2 SVGAGI. Here the CDR3 reads CASSYGRNQPQHF. CDR3 bases: TGTGCCAGCAGTTACGGGCGCAATCAGCCCCAGCATTTT.

The J gene is TRBJ1-6, the V gene TRBV27, with 7 bases matching TRBD1. Germline CDR1 and CDR2: MNHEY and SMNVEV (reference sequence). CDR3 length: 14 residues. V gave up 5 bases and J gave up 7 bases; unmatched junction bases: 5. Here the CDR3 reads CASSKGTDNSPLHF. Written as DNA, the CDR3 is TGTGCCAGCAGTAAAGGGACAGACAATTCACCCCTCCACTTT.

The chain carries TRBV7-8 and TRBJ2-7, with D perhaps TRBD2 (5 bases). CDR1 and CDR2 (germline): SGHVS, FQNEAQ. Deletions cut 1 base from V and 2 bases from J, with 12 bases between. The CDR3 contains 15 residues. The CDR3, as DNA: TGTGCCAGCAGCTTAGAGGGTCGAGGGCCCTACGAGCAGTACTTC. Residues: CASSLEGRGPYEQYF. The entire variable domain, with the rest obtained from reference TRBV7-8 and TRBJ2-7, is as follows: GAGVSQSPRYKVAKRGQDVALRCDPISGHVSLFWYQQALGQGPEFLTYFQNEAQLDKSGLPSDRFFAERPEGSVSTLKIQRTQQEDSAVYLCASSLEGRGPYEQYFGPGTRLTVT.

This chain joins TRBV5-1 and TRBJ2-2; tentative D call: TRBD1 (5 bases). CDR3 length: 14 amino acids. Trimming took off 3 bases at V and 5 bases at J, with 11 bases between the two ends. Germline lookup yields CDR1 SGHRS and CDR2 YFSETQ. CDR3 in amino acids: CASSSPGWTGELFF. The CDR3 region has the DNA TGCGCCAGCAGCTCACCAGGGTGGACCGGGGAGCTGTTTTTT. The variable domain in full, completed from reference TRBV5-1 and TRBJ2-2, reads KAGVTQTPRYLIKTRGQQVTLSCSPISGHRSVSWYQQTPGQGLQFLFEYFSETQRNKGNFPGRFSGRQFSNSRSEMNVSTLELGDSALYLCASSSPGWTGELFFGEGSRLTVL.

The chain combines TRBV3-1 (or the pseudogene TRBV3-2) with TRBJ2-2, with D maybe TRBD1 (7 bases). V was cut by 1 base and J by 1 base, with 10 bases left in between. The CDR3 contains 16 residues. CDR1 is LGHDT and CDR2 is YNNKEL in the germline V gene (reference sequence). The CDR3: CASSQGQGGNTGELFF. In nucleotides, the CDR3 is TGTGCCAGCAGCCAAGGGCAGGGGGGGAACACCGGGGAGCTGTTTTTT.

The V call is TRBV4-1, the J call TRBJ1-1; D is unclear. Germline values: CDR1 MGHRA, CDR2 YSYEKL. The ends were cut back, 0 bases at V and 4 bases at J, with 12 bases in the middle. The CDR3 consists of 15 residues. CDR3 amino acids: CASSQENPGGTEAFF. The CDR3 DNA follows: TGCGCCAGCAGCCAAGAGAATCCCGGTGGCACTGAAGCTTTCTTT.

The chain recombines TRBV11-2 with TRBJ1-2, with D unclear. The CDR3 consists of 15 residues. Deletions cut 0 bases from V and 4 bases from J, with 12 bases between. The V gene's germline CDR1 is SGHAT and CDR2 FQNNGV. In nucleotides, the CDR3 is TGTGCCAGCAGCTTAGATTTTAACACCATCTATGGCTACACCTTC. Its protein product is CASSLDFNTIYGYTF. The whole variable domain, filled in from reference TRBV11-2 and TRBJ1-2, reads EAGVAQSPRYKIIEKRQSVAFWCNPISGHATLYWYQQILGQGPKLLIQFQNNGVVDDSQLPKDRFSAERLKGVDSTLKIQPAKLEDSAVYLCASSLDFNTIYGYTFGSGTRLTVV.